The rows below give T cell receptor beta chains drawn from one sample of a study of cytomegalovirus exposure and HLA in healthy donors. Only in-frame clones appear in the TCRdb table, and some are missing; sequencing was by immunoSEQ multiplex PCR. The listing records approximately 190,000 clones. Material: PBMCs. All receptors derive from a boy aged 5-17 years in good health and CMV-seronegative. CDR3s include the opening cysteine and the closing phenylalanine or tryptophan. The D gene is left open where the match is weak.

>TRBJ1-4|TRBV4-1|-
TGCGCCAGCAGCCAAGAAGGGGTGCGGGGCAGGCCGGGGGGACTGTTTTTT
CASSQEGVRGRPGGLFF
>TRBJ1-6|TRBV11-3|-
TGTGCCAGCAGCCCGGCGGGCGGAACCCTCCACTTT
CASSPAGGTLHF
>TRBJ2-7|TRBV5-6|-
TGTGCCAGCAGCTGGAGGGGCACAGGCTACGAGCAGTACTTC
CASSWRGTGYEQYF
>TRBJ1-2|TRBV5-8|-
TGTGCCAGCAGCTTCCGGGTCTCCTATGGCTACACCTTC
CASSFRVSYGYTF
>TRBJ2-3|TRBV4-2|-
TGTGCCAGCAGCCAAGATGTTCCCGGGGGAGGCACAGATACGCAGTATTTT
CASSQDVPGGGTDTQYF
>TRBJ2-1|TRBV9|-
TGTGCCAGCAGCCCGGGTCCTTATGAGCAGTTCTTC
CASSPGPYEQFF
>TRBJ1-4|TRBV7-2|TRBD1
TGTGCCAGCAGCTCCTCGGGACAGCTACACAATGAAAAACTGTTTTTT
CASSSSGQLHNEKLFF
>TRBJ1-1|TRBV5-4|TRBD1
TGTGCCAGCAGGGGATGGGACAGGGCCAACACTGAAGCTTTCTTT
CASRGWDRANTEAFF
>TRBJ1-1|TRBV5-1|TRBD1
TGCGCCAGCAGCATCGACAGGGGGCTTATGAACACTGAAGCTTTCTTT
CASSIDRGLMNTEAFF
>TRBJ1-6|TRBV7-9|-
TGTGCCAGCAGCCCGGAGGGGGGGGCACCTAATTCACCCCTCCACTTT
CASSPEGGAPNSPLHF
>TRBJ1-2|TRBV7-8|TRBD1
TGTGCCAGCAGCTTAGAGGGACAGGGGGCGGCTGGCTACACCTTC
CASSLEGQGAAGYTF
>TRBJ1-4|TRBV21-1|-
-
CASSIRVGTGSEKLFF
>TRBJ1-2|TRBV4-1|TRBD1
TGCGCCAGCAGCCCCGGAAATGTCAGGGGGCCGGTCTATGGCTACACCTTC
CASSPGNVRGPVYGYTF
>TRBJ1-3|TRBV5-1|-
TGCGCCAGCGGAACGGGTGGAAACACCATATATTTT
CASGTGGNTIYF
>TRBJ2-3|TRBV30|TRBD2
TGTGCCTGGAGCCGGGCGGCGGGGGTAGATGCGCAGTATTTT
CAWSRAAGVDAQYF
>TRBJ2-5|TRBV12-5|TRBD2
TGTGCTAGTGAAAGCGGGGGGGCGCAGACCCAGTACTTC
CASESGGAQTQYF
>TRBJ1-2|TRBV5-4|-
TGTGCCAGCAGCGGCAGGGGATCTAACTATGGCTACACCTTC
CASSGRGSNYGYTF
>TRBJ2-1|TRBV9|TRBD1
TGTGCCAGCAGCGTAGACAGGGGGGCCTACAATGAGCAGTTCTTC
CASSVDRGAYNEQFF
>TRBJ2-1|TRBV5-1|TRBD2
TGCGCCAGCAGCTTGGTAGCCGGGGGGGAGCAGTTCTTC
CASSLVAGGEQFF
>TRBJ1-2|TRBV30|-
TGTGCCTGGAGACCCCCTAGCGGATACCATGGCTACACCTTC
CAWRPPSGYHGYTF
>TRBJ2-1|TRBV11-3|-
TGTGCCAGCAGCTTAGTCCCCCGCAATGAGCAGTTCTTC
CASSLVPRNEQFF
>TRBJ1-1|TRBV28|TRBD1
TGTGCCAGCAGTGACGGACAGGAGAGCACTGAAGCTTTCTTT
CASSDGQESTEAFF
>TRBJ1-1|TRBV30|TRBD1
TGTGCCTGGAGTACAGGGGACACTGAAGCTTTCTTT
CAWSTGDTEAFF
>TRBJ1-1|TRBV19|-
TGTGCCAGTACCCCGCAGACGGGATTCATGAACACTGAAGCTTTCTTT
CASTPQTGFMNTEAFF
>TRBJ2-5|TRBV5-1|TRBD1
TGCGCCAGCAGCTCAGGGACAGGGGGTACGGAGACCCAGTACTTC
CASSSGTGGTETQYF
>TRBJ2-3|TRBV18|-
TGTGCCAGCTCACCACCAACGGGAGAAGATACGCAGTATTTT
CASSPPTGEDTQYF
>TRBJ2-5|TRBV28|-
TGTGCCAGCAGAGACCCAGGGTCCCGACAAGAGACCCAGTACTTC
CASRDPGSRQETQYF
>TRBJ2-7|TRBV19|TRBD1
TGTGCCAGTAGCGGACAGGGATCATACGAGCAGTACTTC
CASSGQGSYEQYF
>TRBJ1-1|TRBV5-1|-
TGCGCCAGCAAAGACACAGGGCTTGTTGAAGCTTTCTTT
CASKDTGLVEAFF
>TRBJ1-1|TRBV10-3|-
TGTGCCATCAAAAGGGGTAATGCGAACACTGAAGCTTTCTTT
CAIKRGNANTEAFF
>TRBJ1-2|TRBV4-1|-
TGCGCCAGCAGCCAAGTTGCAGCTAACTATGGCTACACCTTC
CASSQVAANYGYTF
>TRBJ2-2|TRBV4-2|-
TGTGCCAGCAGCCAAGTTCCTAGGCTAGCGTACACCGGGGAGCTGTTTTTT
CASSQVPRLAYTGELFF
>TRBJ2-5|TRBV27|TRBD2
TGTGCCAGCTCATACTGGGGCCCTAGCGGGGGAAATGCCCAAGAGACCCAGTACTTC
CASSYWGPSGGNAQETQYF
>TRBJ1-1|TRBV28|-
TGTGCCAGCAGTAATTATTGGGCCCAGAACACTGAAGCTTTCTTT
CASSNYWAQNTEAFF
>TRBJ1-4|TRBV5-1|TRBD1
TGCGCCAGCAGCTTGACGGGACAGGGGGGTGAAAAACTGTTTTTT
CASSLTGQGGEKLFF